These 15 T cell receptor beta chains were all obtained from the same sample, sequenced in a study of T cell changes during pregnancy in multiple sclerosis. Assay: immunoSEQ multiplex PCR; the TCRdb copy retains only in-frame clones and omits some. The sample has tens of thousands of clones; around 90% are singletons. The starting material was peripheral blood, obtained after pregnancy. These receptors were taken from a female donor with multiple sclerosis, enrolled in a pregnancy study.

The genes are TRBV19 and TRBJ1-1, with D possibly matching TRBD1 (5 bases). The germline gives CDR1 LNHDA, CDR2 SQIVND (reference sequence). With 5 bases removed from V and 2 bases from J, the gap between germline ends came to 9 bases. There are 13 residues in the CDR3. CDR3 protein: CASSRGINTEAFF. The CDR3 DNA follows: TGTGCCAGTAGTCGGGGGATAAACACTGAAGCTTTCTTT.

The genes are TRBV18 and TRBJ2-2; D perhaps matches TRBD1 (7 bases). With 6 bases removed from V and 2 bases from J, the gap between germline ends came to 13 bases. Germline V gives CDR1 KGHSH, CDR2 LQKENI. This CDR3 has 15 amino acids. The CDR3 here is CASSPGGKNTGELFF. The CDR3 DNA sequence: TGTGCCAGCTCCCCAGGGGGGAAAAACACCGGGGAGCTGTTTTTT.

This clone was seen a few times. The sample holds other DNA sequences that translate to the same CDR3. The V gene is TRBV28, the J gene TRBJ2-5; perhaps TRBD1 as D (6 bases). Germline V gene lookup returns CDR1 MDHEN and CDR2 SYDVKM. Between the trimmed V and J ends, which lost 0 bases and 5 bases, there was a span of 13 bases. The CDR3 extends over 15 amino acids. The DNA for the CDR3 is TGTGCCAGCAGTTTATGGGCAGGGGTTGTGGAGACCCAGTACTTC. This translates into CASSLWAGVVETQYF. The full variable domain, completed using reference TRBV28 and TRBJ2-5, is DVKVTQSSRYLVKRTGEKVFLECVQDMDHENMFWYRQDPGLGLRLIYFSYDVKMKEKGDIPEGYSVSREKKERFSLILESASTNQTSMYLCASSLWAGVVETQYFGPGTRLLVL.

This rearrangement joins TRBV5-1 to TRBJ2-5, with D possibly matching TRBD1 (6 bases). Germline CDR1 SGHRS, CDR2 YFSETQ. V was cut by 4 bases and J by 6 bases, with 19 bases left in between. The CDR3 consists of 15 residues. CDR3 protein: CASSHLLQGKKTQYF. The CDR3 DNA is TGCGCCAGCAGCCACTTACTACAGGGAAAAAAGACCCAGTACTTC.

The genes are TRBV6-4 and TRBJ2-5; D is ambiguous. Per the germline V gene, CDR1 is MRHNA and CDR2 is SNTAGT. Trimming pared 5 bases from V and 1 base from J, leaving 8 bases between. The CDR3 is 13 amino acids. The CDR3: CASSPRPQETQYF. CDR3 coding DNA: TGTGCCAGCAGTCCGCGTCCCCAAGAGACCCAGTACTTC.

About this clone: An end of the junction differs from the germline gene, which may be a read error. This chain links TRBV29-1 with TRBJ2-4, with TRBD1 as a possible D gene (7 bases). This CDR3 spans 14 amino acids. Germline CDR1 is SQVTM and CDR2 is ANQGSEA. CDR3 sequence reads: CSVEDGQEGDIQYF. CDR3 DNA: TGCAGCGTGGAAGATGGACAGGAGGGGGACATTCAGTACTTC.

The CDR3 DNA reads as TGTGCCACCCTATACCGGGACAGGCTCACAGATACGCAGTATTTT. This encodes CATLYRDRLTDTQYF. V and J are TRBV28 and TRBJ2-3, with 8 bases identical to TRBD1. Germline assignment: CDR1 MDHEN and CDR2 SYDVKM. The CDR3 runs 15 residues. The junction had 11 bases not matched to a gene; V was cut back by 10 bases and J by 2 bases.

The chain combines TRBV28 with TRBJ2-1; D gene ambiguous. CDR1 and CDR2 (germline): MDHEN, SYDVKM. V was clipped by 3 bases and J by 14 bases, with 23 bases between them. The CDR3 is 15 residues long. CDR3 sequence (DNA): TGTGCCAGCAGTTTTCAACTGATCGAGAACACAGCCAAGTTCTTC. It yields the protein CASSFQLIENTAKFF. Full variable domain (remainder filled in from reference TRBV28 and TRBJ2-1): DVKVTQSSRYLVKRTGEKVFLECVQDMDHENMFWYRQDPGLGLRLIYFSYDVKMKEKGDIPEGYSVSREKKERFSLILESASTNQTSMYLCASSFQLIENTAKFFGPGTRLTVL.

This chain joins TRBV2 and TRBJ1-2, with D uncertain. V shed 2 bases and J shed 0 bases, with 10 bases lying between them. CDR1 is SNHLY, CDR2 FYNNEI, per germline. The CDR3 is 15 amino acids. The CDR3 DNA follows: TGTGCCAGCAGTGAATATGTTTTCCCTAACTATGGCTACACCTTC. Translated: CASSEYVFPNYGYTF.

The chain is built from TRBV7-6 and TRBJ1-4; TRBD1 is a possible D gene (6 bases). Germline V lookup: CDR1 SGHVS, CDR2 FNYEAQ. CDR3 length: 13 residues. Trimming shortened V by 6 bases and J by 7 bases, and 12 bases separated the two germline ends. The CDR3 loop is CASRPTGSEKLFF. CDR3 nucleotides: TGTGCCAGCAGGCCTACAGGGAGTGAAAAACTGTTTTTT.

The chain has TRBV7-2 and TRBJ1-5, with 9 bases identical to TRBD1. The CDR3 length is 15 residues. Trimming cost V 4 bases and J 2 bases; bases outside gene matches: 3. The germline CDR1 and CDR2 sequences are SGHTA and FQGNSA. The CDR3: CASSYRTGGNQPQHF. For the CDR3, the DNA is TGTGCCAGCAGCTACAGGACAGGGGGCAATCAGCCCCAGCATTTT.

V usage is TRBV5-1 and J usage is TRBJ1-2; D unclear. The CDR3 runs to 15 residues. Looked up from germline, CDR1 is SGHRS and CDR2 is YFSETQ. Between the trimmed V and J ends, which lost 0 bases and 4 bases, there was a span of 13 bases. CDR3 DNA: TGCGCCAGCAGCTTGGGATGGGAGGGTGGCTATGGCTACACCTTC. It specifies CASSLGWEGGYGYTF.

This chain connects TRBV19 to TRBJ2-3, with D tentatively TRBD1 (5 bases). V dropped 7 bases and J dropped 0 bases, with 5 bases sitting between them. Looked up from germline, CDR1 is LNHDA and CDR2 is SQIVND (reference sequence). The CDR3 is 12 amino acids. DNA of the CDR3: TGTGCCAGTACAGGGAGCACAGATACGCAGTATTTT. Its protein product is CASTGSTDTQYF. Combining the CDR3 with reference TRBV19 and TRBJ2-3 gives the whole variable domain DGGITQSPKYLFRKEGQNVTLSCEQNLNHDAMYWYRQDPGQGLRLIYYSQIVNDFQKGDIAEGYSVSREKKESFPLTVTSAQKNPTAFYLCASTGSTDTQYFGPGTRLTVL.

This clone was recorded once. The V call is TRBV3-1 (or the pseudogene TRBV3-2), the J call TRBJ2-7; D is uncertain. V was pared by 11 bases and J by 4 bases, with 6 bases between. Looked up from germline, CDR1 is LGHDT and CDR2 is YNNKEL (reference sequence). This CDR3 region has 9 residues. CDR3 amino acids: CARLYEQYF. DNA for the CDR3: TGTGCCCGACTTTACGAGCAGTACTTC.

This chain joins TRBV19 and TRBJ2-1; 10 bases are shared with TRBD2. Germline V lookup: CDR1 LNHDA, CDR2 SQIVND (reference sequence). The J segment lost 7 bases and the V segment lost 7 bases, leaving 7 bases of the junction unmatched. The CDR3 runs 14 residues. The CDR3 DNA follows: TGTGCCAGTAATAAGCGGGAGGGCCAGAATGAGCAGTTCTTC. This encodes CASNKREGQNEQFF.